This entry features one T cell receptor (beta chain) sequence. Its specificity is not known. The source of the sample is a study of cytomegalovirus exposure and HLA in healthy donors. Findings and limits, study-wide: A list of roughly 160 TCR beta chains associated with cytomegalovirus was given. Earlier analysis yielded a pattern in which most TCR beta V segments were productive about 87% or about 30% of the time. In a later analysis, HLA-C alleles had the fewest associated TCRs, DRB1 alleles the most.

Germline CDR1 is GTSNPN and CDR2 is SVGIG (reference sequence). Trimming stripped 0 bases from V and 7 bases from J, with 6 bases between. The CDR3 spans 12 residues. Amplification used 60 Vbeta primers and 13 Jbeta primers. Sequencing was performed with immunoSEQ multiplex PCR; in TCRdb, only in-frame clones are kept and a portion is missing. Altogether some 140,000 clones are present, roughly 89% being singletons, with the ten largest covering roughly 5%. The origin of this receptor is a woman in her 30s in good health and CMV-seronegative. The chain joins TRBV30 to TRBJ2-2; D gene ambiguous. What was sequenced was PBMCs. Here the CDR3 DNA reads TGTGCCTGGAGTGTACTGTTCGGGGAGCTGTTTTTT. Its translation: CAWSVLFGELFF. The variable domain in full, with the rest retrieved from reference TRBV30 and TRBJ2-2, is SQTIHQWPATLVQPVGSPLSLECTVEGTSNPNLYWYRQAAGRGLQLLFYSVGIGQISSEVPQNLSASRPQDRQFILSSKKLLLSDSGFYLCAWSVLFGELFFGEGSRLTVL.